Here is one T cell receptor beta chain with its context. In germline, CDR1 is SNHLY, CDR2 FYNNEI. Trimming stripped 6 bases from V and 0 bases from J, with 8 bases between. CDR3 length: 13 residues. The repertoire was sequenced with immunoSEQ multiplex PCR; TCRdb's copy has only in-frame clones and lacks some. Of over 150,000 clones listed, around 94% were seen once; the top ten hold less than 15%. This sample stems from a study of control samples from healthy donors and cancer patients. What was sequenced was PBMCs. J is TRBJ1-1 and V is TRBV2; D is unresolved. The clonotype comes from a man aged 55 to 70 with colorectal cancer. The CDR3 loop reads CASRNDVNTEAFF. In DNA form, the CDR3 reads TGTGCCAGCAGAAACGATGTGAACACTGAAGCTTTCTTT.